These T cell receptor beta chains were read from a single sample in a study of response to subunit inactivated influenza vaccine. MiXCR, applied by TCRdb to the RT-PCR reads, yields one record per CDR3 protein. The repertoire holds approximately 530,000 distinct CDR3 sequences, with roughly 13% as singletons. The sample here was PBMCs from blood, taken about 40 days after vaccination. Receptors were obtained from a man over 45 who received an inactivated influenza vaccine. Both conserved end residues are part of each CDR3. Each record gives: D gene, J gene, clone size, V gene, CDR3 DNA, CDR3 protein. D genes are given only for firm matches. Clone sizes are given selectively: once, few, many, or a class where the clone is expanded.

NA	TRBJ2-3	NA	TRBV19	TGTGCCAGTAGTATAGGGGGCGTTAATACGCAGTATTTT	CASSIGGVNTQYF
NA	TRBJ2-1	few	TRBV15	TGTGCCACCAGCGGTCGGCCCCAATACAATGAGCAGTTCTTC	CATSGRPQYNEQFF
TRBD2	TRBJ2-4	few	TRBV4-3	TGCGCCAGTAGCCAAGCTGCGTCCCCGGGGGGGACTGTTCAGTACTTC	CASSQAASPGGTVQYF
NA	TRBJ2-2	NA	TRBV4-3	TGCGCCAGCAGCCAAGATCCTTGGGTCTCCTTATCTACCGGGGAGCTGTTTTTT	CASSQDPWVSLSTGELFF
NA	TRBJ2-3	few	TRBV10-3	TGTGCCATCAGTGAGTCTCGGAGGGGGCCTACAGATACGCAGTATTTT	CAISESRRGPTDTQYF
NA	TRBJ1-3	many	TRBV6-1	TGTGCCAGCAGCCACCGGGACACCTCTGGAAACACCATATATTTT	CASSHRDTSGNTIYF
TRBD2	TRBJ2-5	NA	TRBV15	TGTGCCACCAGCAGGCCTAGCGGGGGGGCTCAGACCCAGTACTTC	CATSRPSGGAQTQYF
NA	TRBJ1-1	NA	TRBV27	TGTGCCAGCAGTTTATTTGGGTCAACAGGGAACACTGAAGCTTTCTTT	CASSLFGSTGNTEAFF
NA	TRBJ1-1	few	TRBV5-1	TGCGCCAGCAGCTTGCTCTCTACTGGGGACACTGAAGCTTTCTTT	CASSLLSTGDTEAFF
NA	TRBJ1-1	NA	TRBV7-2	TGTGCCAGCAGCTTAGCGGGCCTAATGAACACTGAAGCTTTCTTT	CASSLAGLMNTEAFF
TRBD1	TRBJ1-3	few	TRBV3-1	TGTGCCAGCAGGACAGGGGGCCTCAGAAACACCATATATTTT	CASRTGGLRNTIYF
TRBD2	TRBJ2-3	few	TRBV7-3	TGTGCCAGCAGCTCCCAACCGGGACTAGTCTCGGGCACAGATACGCAGTATTTT	CASSSQPGLVSGTDTQYF
NA	TRBJ2-7	many	TRBV12-3/TRBV12-4	TGTGCCAGCAGTGGGGGCCGGGGTAGCTCCTACGAGCAGTACTTC	CASSGGRGSSYEQYF
NA	TRBJ1-1	many	TRBV27	TGTGCCAGCAGTCTACTAGGGGGCACTGAAGCTTTCTTT	CASSLLGGTEAFF
NA	TRBJ1-1	few	TRBV10-3	TGTGCCATCAGTGAGTCGTGGGGCACTGAAGCTTTCTTT	CAISESWGTEAFF
NA	TRBJ2-7	NA	TRBV7-2	TGTGCCAGCAGGATTATATGGACAGCCGACGAGCAGTACTTC	CASRIIWTADEQYF
NA	TRBJ1-1	NA	TRBV7-8	TGTGCCAGCAGCTTACCCCCCTCGACAGTGAACACTGAAGCTTTCTTT	CASSLPPSTVNTEAFF
TRBD2	TRBJ2-5	few	TRBV29-1	TGCAGCGTTGACCGCCGGCTAGCGGGAGATATGGAGACCCAGTACTTC	CSVDRRLAGDMETQYF
NA	TRBJ2-4	NA	TRBV30	TGTGCCTGGTCTTTTAAGCGGGCCTTAGCCAAAAACATTCAGTACTTC	CAWSFKRALAKNIQYF
TRBD2	TRBJ2-3	NA	TRBV20-1	TGCAGTGCTTCCGGGACTAGCTTACTGAATACGCAGTATTTT	CSASGTSLLNTQYF
NA	TRBJ2-2	NA	TRBV24-1	TGTGCCACCAGTGATTTCGGAAGGGATGACGGGGAGCTGTTTTTT	CATSDFGRDDGELFF
TRBD2	TRBJ2-1	many	TRBV2	TGTGCCAGCGGAAGACTAGCATCCTACAATGAGCAGTTCTTC	CASGRLASYNEQFF
NA	TRBJ1-6	many	TRBV20-1	TGCAGTGCTATAGACGCGGGGCCTCATGGTTCACCCCTCCACTTT	CSAIDAGPHGSPLHF
NA	TRBJ2-7	NA	TRBV7-6	TGTGCCAGCAGCCTACAGATCTCCTACGAGCAGTACTTC	CASSLQISYEQYF
NA	TRBJ2-1	NA	TRBV5-1	TGCGCCAGCAGCTCGGGCACCGTTGATGAGCAGTTCTTC	CASSSGTVDEQFF
TRBD2	TRBJ2-3	few	TRBV9	TGTGCCAGCAGCGTAAGAGGAGCGGGAGCCACAGATACGCAGTATTTT	CASSVRGAGATDTQYF
NA	TRBJ2-7	few	TRBV14	TGTGCCAGCAGCCCCTGGGGGACGGGGACCTACGAGCAGTACTTC	CASSPWGTGTYEQYF
NA	TRBJ2-5	few	TRBV15	TGTGCCACCAGCAGGGAACCCGAGACCCAGTACTTC	CATSREPETQYF
TRBD2	TRBJ2-1	many	TRBV20-1	TGCAGTGCTAGAGAGGGACTAGCGGGAGTTAGAGAGCAGTTCTTC	CSAREGLAGVREQFF
NA	TRBJ2-1	NA	TRBV20-1	TGCAGTGCTAGAAACTGGCACAGGGAGCAGTTCTTC	CSARNWHREQFF
TRBD2	TRBJ2-3	few	TRBV7-6	TGTGCCAGCAGCTTCACGTTCCGGGAGGGCCGAACAGATACGCAGTATTTT	CASSFTFREGRTDTQYF
NA	TRBJ1-5	few	TRBV9	TGTGCCAGCAGCGCCGACGAGGGAGGCAATCAGCCCCAGCATTTT	CASSADEGGNQPQHF
TRBD2	TRBJ2-3	NA	TRBV12-3/TRBV12-4	TGTGCCAGCAGCCCCCTGCTAGCGGGGGGTGCCACAGATACGCAGAATTTT	CASSPLLAGGATDTQNF
NA	TRBJ2-1	NA	TRBV7-7	TGTGCCAGCAGCGCCGATTGGGACAATGAGCAGTTCTTC	CASSADWDNEQFF
TRBD1	TRBJ1-1	many	TRBV4-3	TGCGCCAGCAGCCAAGATGGAGGACAGGGGGACACTGAAGCTTTCTTT	CASSQDGGQGDTEAFF
NA	TRBJ2-1	NA	TRBV18	TGTGCCAGCTCAAACCTCGTGTCCTACAATGAGCAGTTCTTC	CASSNLVSYNEQFF
TRBD2	TRBJ2-1	NA	TRBV3-1	TGTGCCAGCAGCCAAGGGTCGGGGACTAGCGGTCGGCAGTTCTTC	CASSQGSGTSGRQFF
NA	TRBJ1-2	few	TRBV7-9	TGTGCCAGCACCCCGGTTTTGGCGAGGGGCTACACCTTC	CASTPVLARGYTF
NA	TRBJ2-7	few	TRBV11-1	TGTGCCAGCAGCTTAGCTTCGGGGTTCGTACAGGGTGTCTACGAGCAGTACTTC	CASSLASGFVQGVYEQYF
NA	TRBJ1-2	NA	TRBV5-1	TGCGCCAGCAGCTTGGGTCGGCAGGGAGACTATGGCTACACCTTC	CASSLGRQGDYGYTF
TRBD2	TRBJ2-1	once	TRBV11-2	TGTGCCAGCAGCTTAGTGTATACTAGCGGGAGGCCCTTTCTCTACAATGAGCAGTTCTTC	CASSLVYTSGRPFLYNEQFF
NA	TRBJ2-7	NA	TRBV6-2/TRBV6-3	TGTGCCAGCAGTTACTGGGGCCAGGGTGCCTACGAGCAGTACTTC	CASSYWGQGAYEQYF
TRBD1	TRBJ1-4	NA	TRBV11-2	TGTGCCAGCAGCTTAGAGAAGACCAGGGGGCGCGTTTATGAAAAACTGTTTTTT	CASSLEKTRGRVYEKLFF
NA	TRBJ2-1	NA	TRBV5-1	TGCGCCAGCGCCCAGGGGGGGGAGAGCTCCTACAATGAGCAGTTCTTC	CASAQGGESSYNEQFF